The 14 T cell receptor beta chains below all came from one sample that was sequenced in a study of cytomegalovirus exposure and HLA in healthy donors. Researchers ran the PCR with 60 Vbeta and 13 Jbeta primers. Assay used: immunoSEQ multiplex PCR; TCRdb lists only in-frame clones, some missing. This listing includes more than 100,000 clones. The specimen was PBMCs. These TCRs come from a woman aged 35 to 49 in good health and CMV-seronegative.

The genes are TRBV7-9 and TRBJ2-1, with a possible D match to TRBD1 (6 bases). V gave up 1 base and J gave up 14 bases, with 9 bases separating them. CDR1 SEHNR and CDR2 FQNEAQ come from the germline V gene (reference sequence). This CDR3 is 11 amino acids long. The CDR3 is CASSLDRDKFF. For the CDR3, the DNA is TGTGCCAGCAGCTTAGACAGGGATAAGTTCTTC. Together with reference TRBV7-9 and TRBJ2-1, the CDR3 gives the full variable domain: DTGVSQNPRHKITKRGQNVTFRCDPISEHNRLYWYRQTLGQGPEFLTYFQNEAQLEKSRLLSDRFSAERPKGSFSTLEIQRTEQGDSAMYLCASSLDRDKFFGPGTRLTVL.

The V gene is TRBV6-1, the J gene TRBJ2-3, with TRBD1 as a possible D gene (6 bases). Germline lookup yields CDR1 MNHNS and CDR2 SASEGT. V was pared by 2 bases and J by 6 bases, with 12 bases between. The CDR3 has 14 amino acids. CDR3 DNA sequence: TGTGCCAGCAGTGAAAAGCAGGGGATGGATACGCAGTATTTT. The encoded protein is CASSEKQGMDTQYF.

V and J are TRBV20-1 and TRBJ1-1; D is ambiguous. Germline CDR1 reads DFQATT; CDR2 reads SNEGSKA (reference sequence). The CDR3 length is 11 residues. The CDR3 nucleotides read TGCAGGCCCCACAGGAACACTGAAGCTTTCTTT. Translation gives CRPHRNTEAFF.

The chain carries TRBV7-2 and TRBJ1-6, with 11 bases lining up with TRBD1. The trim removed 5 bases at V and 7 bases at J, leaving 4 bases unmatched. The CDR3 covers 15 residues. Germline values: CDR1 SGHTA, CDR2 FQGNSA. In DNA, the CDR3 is TGTGCCAGCAGCCAGGACAGGGGGCTAAATTCACCCCTCCACTTT. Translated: CASSQDRGLNSPLHF.

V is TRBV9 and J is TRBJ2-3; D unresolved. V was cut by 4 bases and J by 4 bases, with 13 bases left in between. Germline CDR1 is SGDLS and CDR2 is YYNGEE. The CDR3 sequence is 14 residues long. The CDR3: CASSSSSGPDTQYF. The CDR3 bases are TGTGCCAGCAGCTCTTCTAGTGGTCCAGATACGCAGTATTTT.

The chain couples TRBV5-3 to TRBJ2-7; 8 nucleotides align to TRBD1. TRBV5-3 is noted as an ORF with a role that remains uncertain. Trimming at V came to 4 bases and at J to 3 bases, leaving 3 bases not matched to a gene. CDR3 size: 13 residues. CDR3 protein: CARSTGQGYEQYV. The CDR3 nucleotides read TGTGCCAGAAGCACAGGACAGGGCTACGAGCAGTACGTC.

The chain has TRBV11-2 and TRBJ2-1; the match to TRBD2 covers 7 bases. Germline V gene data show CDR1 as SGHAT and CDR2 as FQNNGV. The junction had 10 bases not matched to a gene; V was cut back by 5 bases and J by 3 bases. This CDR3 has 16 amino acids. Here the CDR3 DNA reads TGTGCCAGCAGCGACAAGCTAGCGGATTACTACAATGAGCAGTTCTTC. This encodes CASSDKLADYYNEQFF.

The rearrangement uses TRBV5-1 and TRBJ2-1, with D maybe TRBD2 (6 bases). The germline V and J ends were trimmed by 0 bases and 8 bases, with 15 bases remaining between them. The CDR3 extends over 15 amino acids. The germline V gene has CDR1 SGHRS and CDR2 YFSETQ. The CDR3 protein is CASSLALSGGDEQFF. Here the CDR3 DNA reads TGCGCCAGCAGCTTGGCGTTATCAGGCGGGGATGAGCAGTTCTTC.

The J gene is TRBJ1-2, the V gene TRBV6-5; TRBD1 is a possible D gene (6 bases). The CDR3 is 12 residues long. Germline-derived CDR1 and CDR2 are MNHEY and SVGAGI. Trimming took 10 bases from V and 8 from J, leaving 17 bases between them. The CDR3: CATTTGQGGYTF. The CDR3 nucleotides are TGTGCCACCACCACAGGGCAGGGGGGCTACACCTTC.

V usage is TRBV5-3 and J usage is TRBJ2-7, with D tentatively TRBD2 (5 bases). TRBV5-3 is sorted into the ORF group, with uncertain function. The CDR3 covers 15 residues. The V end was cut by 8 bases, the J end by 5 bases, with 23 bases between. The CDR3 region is CASPSPGVFYHEQYF. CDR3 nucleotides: TGTGCCAGCCCCTCCCCCGGGGTGTTTTACCACGAGCAGTACTTC.

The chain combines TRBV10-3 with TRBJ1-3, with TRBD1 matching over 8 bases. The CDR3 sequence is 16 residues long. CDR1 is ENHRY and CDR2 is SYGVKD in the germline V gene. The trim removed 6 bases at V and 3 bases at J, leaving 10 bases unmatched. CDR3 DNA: TGTGCCATCAGGCAGACAGGGGCTACGGGTGGAAACACCATATATTTT. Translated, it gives CAIRQTGATGGNTIYF.

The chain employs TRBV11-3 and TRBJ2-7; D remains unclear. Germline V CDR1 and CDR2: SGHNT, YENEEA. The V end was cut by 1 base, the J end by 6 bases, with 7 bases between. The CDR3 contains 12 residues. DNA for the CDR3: TGTGCCAGCAGCTTAGGTGAGGCCGAGCAGTACTTC. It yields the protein CASSLGEAEQYF.

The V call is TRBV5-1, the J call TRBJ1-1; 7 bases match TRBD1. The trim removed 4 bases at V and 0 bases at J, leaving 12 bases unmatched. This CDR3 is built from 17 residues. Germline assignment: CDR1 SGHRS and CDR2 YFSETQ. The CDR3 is CASSPDRRGAMNTEAFF. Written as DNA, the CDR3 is TGCGCCAGCAGCCCGGACAGGAGAGGGGCCATGAACACTGAAGCTTTCTTT.

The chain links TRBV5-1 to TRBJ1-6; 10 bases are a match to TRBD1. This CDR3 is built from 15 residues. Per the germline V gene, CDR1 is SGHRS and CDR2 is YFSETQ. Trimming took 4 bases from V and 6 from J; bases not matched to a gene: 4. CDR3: CASSPDRGFNSPLHF. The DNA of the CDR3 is TGCGCCAGCAGCCCGGACAGGGGGTTTAATTCACCCCTCCACTTT.